One sample yielded the 21 T cell receptor beta chains listed below, sequenced in a study of blood T cells in healthy people across ages. The authors ran a second PCR of 7 to 11 cycles using a sample-barcoded 5' primer and a J-beta primer mix. TCRdb re-analysed the 5' RACE reads in MiXCR, keeping a single row per CDR3 protein. Of roughly 1.4 million distinct CDR3 sequences detected, roughly 59% appear once; the ten largest clones hold 6.5% to 8%. The sequenced sample consisted of blood. These receptor sequences come from a man between 18 and 29 years old in good health.

The J gene is TRBJ2-1, the V gene TRBV7-2; maybe TRBD2 (6 bases). This CDR3 has 16 residues. Germline V gene lookup returns CDR1 SGHTA and CDR2 FQGNSA. V was pared by 1 base and J by 5 bases, with 15 bases between. This chain's CDR3 is CASSLGRVGGHNEQFF. The CDR3 DNA is TGTGCCAGCAGCTTAGGTAGAGTGGGGGGTCACAATGAGCAGTTCTTC.

V and J are TRBV5-1 and TRBJ1-4, with D uncertain. Trimming removed 2 bases from V and 2 bases from J, with 7 bases in between. The V gene's germline CDR1 is SGHRS and CDR2 YFSETQ. The CDR3 spans 14 residues. In DNA, the CDR3 is TGCGCCAGCAGCTTAAGGAGCACTAATGAAAAACTGTTTTTT. Encoded protein: CASSLRSTNEKLFF. Combining the CDR3 with reference TRBV5-1 and TRBJ1-4 gives the whole variable domain KAGVTQTPRYLIKTRGQQVTLSCSPISGHRSVSWYQQTPGQGLQFLFEYFSETQRNKGNFPGRFSGRQFSNSRSEMNVSTLELGDSALYLCASSLRSTNEKLFFGSGTQLSVL.

The sample holds a few counts of this clonotype. The chain carries TRBV12-3 or TRBV12-4 and TRBJ2-5; a possible D gene is TRBD1 (5 bases). The CDR3 length is 15 residues. The germline V and J ends were trimmed by 6 bases and 5 bases, with 19 bases remaining between them. The CDR3 sequence: CASRKGSSTAETQYF. The CDR3, as DNA: TGTGCCAGCAGGAAGGGGTCGTCAACCGCGGAGACCCAGTACTTC.

This chain connects TRBV2 to TRBJ2-7, with D uncertain. Trimming cost V 6 bases and J 6 bases, with 21 bases left between them. Germline V gives CDR1 SNHLY, CDR2 FYNNEI. The length of the CDR3 is 15 residues. DNA for the CDR3: TGTGCCAGCAGCCTAAGCAGTCCTGAAATCGGCGAGCAGTACTTC. This encodes CASSLSSPEIGEQYF. Drawing the rest from reference TRBV2 and TRBJ2-7, the complete variable domain is EPEVTQTPSHQVTQMGQEVILRCVPISNHLYFYWYRQILGQKVEFLVSFYNNEISEKSEIFDDQFSVERPDGSNFTLKIRSTKLEDSAMYFCASSLSSPEIGEQYFGPGTRLTVT.

The table lists this clonotype with a few counts. This chain uses TRBV14 with TRBJ2-3, with 13 nucleotides matching TRBD2. V lost 0 bases to trimming and J lost 2 bases; unmatched junction nucleotides: 20. The CDR3 covers 23 residues. Germline assignment: CDR1 SGHDN and CDR2 FVKESK. CDR3 amino acids: CASSQDIDVTSGGPAPVTDTQYF. The CDR3 DNA reads as TGTGCCAGCAGCCAAGATATTGACGTGACTAGCGGGGGGCCAGCTCCAGTCACAGATACGCAGTATTTT.

CDR3 region: CASSLEGRACTF. CDR3 DNA sequence: TGTGCCAGCAGTTTAGAGGGCAGGGCTTGCACCTTC. V gene TRBV12-3 or TRBV12-4 combines with J gene TRBJ1-2; D is possibly TRBD1 (5 bases). The CDR3 is 12 residues long. Trimming left V 1 base short and J 13 bases short, with 13 bases between.

A note on this clonotype: A much bigger clone sits one base away, suggesting this may be a read error. The genes are TRBV7-9 and TRBJ2-5; 13 bases fit TRBD2. The V gene's germline CDR1 is SEHNR and CDR2 FQNEAQ (reference sequence). CDR3 size: 15 residues. CDR3 bases: TGTGCCTGCAGCCTCGGGACTAGCGGGGAAGAGACCCAGTACTTC. This sequence encodes CACSLGTSGEETQYF.

This clonotype occurred a few times. The chain carries TRBV6-1 and TRBJ1-1; 7 bases match TRBD1. The germline gives CDR1 MNHNS, CDR2 SASEGT. The CDR3 loop spans 14 amino acids. The ends lost 5 bases at V and 4 bases at J; junction bases unmatched: 7. CDR3 in amino acids: CASSLRGGFTEAFF. CDR3 DNA sequence: TGTGCCAGCAGTCTACGAGGGGGCTTCACTGAAGCTTTCTTT.

The rearrangement joins TRBV2 to TRBJ2-7, with 12 bases aligning to TRBD2. Germline CDR1 and CDR2: SNHLY and FYNNEI. There are 17 residues in the CDR3. V was clipped by 2 bases and J by 4 bases; unmatched bases: 9. The DNA for the CDR3 is TGTGCCAGCAGTGAATGGATTGGACTAGCGGGAATATACGAGCAGTACTTC. Translating gives CASSEWIGLAGIYEQYF.

The chain employs TRBV11-2 and TRBJ2-1; either TRBD1 or TRBD2 may fit D (5 bases each). Trimming shortened V by 4 bases and J by 6 bases, and 13 bases separated the two germline ends. The CDR3 sequence is 14 residues long. The V gene's germline CDR1 is SGHAT and CDR2 FQNNGV. The DNA of the CDR3 is TGTGCCAGCAGCTCCCGGGGCGGAATCAATGAGCAGTTCTTC. Residues: CASSSRGGINEQFF.

The chain links TRBV10-3 to TRBJ2-5; D ambiguous. V lost 0 bases, J lost 4 bases, and 9 bases lay in between. Germline V CDR1 and CDR2: ENHRY, SYGVKD. CDR3 length: 14 residues. CDR3 loop: CAISESSAGETQYF. In nucleotides, the CDR3 is TGTGCCATCAGTGAGTCCTCGGCTGGAGAGACCCAGTACTTC.

This clonotype appeared once. The CDR3 loop reads CASSVDPRSSSYEQYF. In DNA form, the CDR3 reads TGTGCCAGCAGCGTAGACCCCCGGTCAAGCTCCTACGAGCAGTACTTC. The chain carries TRBV9 and TRBJ2-7; D call uncertain. V shed 0 bases and J shed 0 bases, with 13 bases lying between them. CDR1 is SGDLS, CDR2 YYNGEE, per germline. The CDR3 runs 16 residues. Drawing the rest from reference TRBV9 and TRBJ2-7, the complete variable domain is DSGVTQTPKHLITATGQRVTLRCSPRSGDLSVYWYQQSLDQGLQFLIQYYNGEERAKGNILERFSAQQFPDLHSELNLSSLELGDSALYFCASSVDPRSSSYEQYFGPGTRLTVT.

This clonotype was seen a handful of times. The rearrangement links TRBV7-9 to TRBJ1-4, with D tentatively TRBD1 (6 bases). The V end was cut by 2 bases, the J end by 8 bases, with 15 bases between. This CDR3 comprises 15 residues. Germline V gives CDR1 SEHNR, CDR2 FQNEAQ (reference sequence). The CDR3 coding sequence is TGTGCCAGCAGCTTACAAGGGGGAACTAGAGAAAAACTGTTTTTT. It encodes CASSLQGGTREKLFF.

This rearrangement joins TRBV20-1 to TRBJ1-2; TRBD1 might be the D (6 bases). The germline V and J ends were trimmed by 3 bases and 12 bases, with 14 bases remaining between them. The CDR3 extends over 11 amino acids. Germline V gives CDR1 DFQATT, CDR2 SNEGSKA (reference sequence). Here the CDR3 reads CSARGHEVHTF. In DNA, the CDR3 is TGCAGTGCTAGGGGACACGAGGTCCACACCTTC.

This clonotype appeared a few times. The rearrangement links TRBV5-1 to TRBJ1-5, with no clear D. The CDR3 extends over 14 amino acids. Germline CDR1 and CDR2: SGHRS and YFSETQ. Trimming pared 0 bases from V and 4 bases from J, leaving 8 bases between. The CDR3 region is CASSLGPANQPQHF. The CDR3 DNA is TGCGCCAGCAGCTTGGGACCTGCAAATCAGCCCCAGCATTTT.

The chain has TRBV7-9 and TRBJ2-5, with D perhaps matching TRBD2 (7 bases). Germline CDR1 SEHNR, CDR2 FQNEAQ (reference sequence). This CDR3 has 14 residues. Deletions cut 7 bases from V and 5 bases from J, with 17 bases between. The CDR3 protein is CASIIPGGGETQYF. DNA of the CDR3: TGTGCCAGCATCATCCCGGGGGGCGGCGAGACCCAGTACTTC. Variable domain in full (rest from reference TRBV7-9 and TRBJ2-5): DTGVSQNPRHKITKRGQNVTFRCDPISEHNRLYWYRQTLGQGPEFLTYFQNEAQLEKSRLLSDRFSAERPKGSFSTLEIQRTEQGDSAMYLCASIIPGGGETQYFGPGTRLLVL.

This rearrangement joins TRBV14 to TRBJ2-1, with 10 bases that match TRBD2. After removal of 4 bases from V and 4 bases from J, the junction contained 10 bases not matched to a gene. The CDR3 contains 17 residues. The germline gives CDR1 SGHDN, CDR2 FVKESK. The CDR3 bases are TGTGCCAGCAGCCGTATTCCGCTAGCGGGAGTTTACAATGAGCAGTTCTTC. Its protein is CASSRIPLAGVYNEQFF.

The rearrangement joins TRBV7-7 to TRBJ2-5; D is possibly TRBD2 (5 bases). From germline, CDR1 is SSHAT and CDR2 FNYEAQ (reference sequence). The CDR3 totals 14 residues. Trimming removed 2 bases from V and 7 bases from J, with 14 bases in between. In DNA form, the CDR3 reads TGTGCCAGCAGCTTATCGCGCCCCGGAGGGACCCAGTACTTC. As protein: CASSLSRPGGTQYF.

This clonotype came up once. The gene calls are TRBV27 and TRBJ2-1; D is perhaps TRBD1 or TRBD2 (5 bases each). Trimming stripped 6 bases from V and 8 bases from J, with 20 bases between. The V gene's germline CDR1 is MNHEY and CDR2 SMNVEV (reference sequence). The length of the CDR3 is 15 residues. CDR3 sequence reads: CASRGSGLSNDEQFF. The CDR3 nucleotides read TGTGCCAGCAGGGGATCGGGGCTATCCAACGATGAGCAGTTCTTC.

The chain couples TRBV4-3 to TRBJ2-5; D is undetermined. Germline CDR1 LGHNA, CDR2 YSLEER. V was trimmed by 1 base and J by 5 bases, leaving 11 bases between them. The CDR3 is 14 amino acids. CDR3 sequence (DNA): TGCGCCAGCAGCCAAGGTTCAGCTCGGGAGACCCAGTACTTC. Amino acids: CASSQGSARETQYF.

DNA of the CDR3: TGTGCCAGCAGTTACTCGACAGGGGCCGAGCAGTACTTC. It encodes CASSYSTGAEQYF. This sequence joins TRBV6-5 and TRBJ2-4; 8 bases align to TRBD1. The last part of the DNA fits TRBJ2-7 better; the J call may be wrong. The CDR3 totals 13 residues. CDR1 and CDR2 (germline): MNHEY, SVGAGI.